This T cell receptor beta chain is from a study of vaccination and CD4 T cells after COVID-19. As to treatment: approximately 11-day PBMC culture with coronavirus spike peptide pools or control peptides (ViraFEST assay). The authors isolated CD4+ T cells by negative selection after nine to eleven days of culture. Sequenced with the Oncomine TCR Beta short-read assay was DNA taken from cultured CD4+ T cells. One entry per CDR3 protein, called by TCRdb with MiXCR from the PCR reads. The data contain about 13,000 distinct CDR3 sequences, approximately 79% of them singletons. The CDR3 spans 18 residues. Germline values: CDR1 MNHEY, CDR2 SMNVEV (reference sequence). The V and J ends lost 2 bases and 0 bases, in that order; junction bases with no gene match: 6. To note about this clonotype: The antigen is unknown.

The sequenced material came from CD4+ T cells from blood, cultured in vitro. The V gene is TRBV27, the J gene TRBJ1-5; the match to TRBD1 covers 11 bases. This clonotype was obtained from a human donor who had recovered from COVID-19. This CDR3 reads CASSLGQGAGYSNQPQHF. CDR3 sequence (DNA): TGTGCCAGCAGTTTAGGACAGGGGGCCGGGTATAGCAATCAGCCCCAGCATTTT.